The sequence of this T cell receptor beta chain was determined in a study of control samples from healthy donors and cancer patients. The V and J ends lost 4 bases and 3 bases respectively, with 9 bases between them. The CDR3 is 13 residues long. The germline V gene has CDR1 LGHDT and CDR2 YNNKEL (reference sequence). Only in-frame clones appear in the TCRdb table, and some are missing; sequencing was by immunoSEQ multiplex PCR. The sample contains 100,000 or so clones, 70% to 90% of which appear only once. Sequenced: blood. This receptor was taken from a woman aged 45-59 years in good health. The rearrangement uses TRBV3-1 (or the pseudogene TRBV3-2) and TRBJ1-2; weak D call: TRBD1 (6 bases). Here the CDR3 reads CASSPGHHYGYTF. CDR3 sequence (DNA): TGTGCCAGCAGCCCGGGACACCACTATGGCTACACCTTC.